These 3 T cell receptor beta chains came from one sample sequenced in a study of blood T cell repertoires in COVID-19. The table came from immunoSEQ multiplex PCR; TCRdb's copy has only in-frame clones and leaves some out. Of about 50,000 clones in the sample, 70% to 80% were seen once. Material: peripheral blood. The receptors shown here come from a man aged 45-65 years with active or convalescent COVID-19.

The chain is built from TRBV19 and TRBJ1-4; D unclear. V was clipped by 9 bases and J by 8 bases, with 16 bases between them. This CDR3 is 13 amino acids long. Germline V gives CDR1 LNHDA, CDR2 SQIVND (reference sequence). The CDR3 DNA reads TGTGCCAGCAAACATACGGTGGGCGAAAAACTGTTTTTT. It yields the protein CASKHTVGEKLFF.

The V gene is TRBV4-2, the J gene TRBJ1-2; tentatively, D is TRBD1 (6 bases). V gave up 4 bases and J gave up 3 bases, with 18 bases separating them. Germline lookup yields CDR1 LGHNA and CDR2 YNFKEQ. There are 16 residues in the CDR3. As DNA, the CDR3 is TGTGCCAGCAGCCGGTCCACAGGGTCCACTTACTATGGCTACACCTTC. Translation: CASSRSTGSTYYGYTF.

This clone appeared once. The chain uses TRBV5-4 and TRBJ1-2; weak D call: TRBD1 (5 bases). The CDR3 has 14 residues. Per the germline V gene, CDR1 is SGHNT and CDR2 is YYREEE (reference sequence). V was trimmed by 1 base and J by 4 bases, leaving 11 bases between them. The CDR3 nucleotides are TGTGCCAGCAGCTTGAGTCGGGGGACCTATGGCTACACCTTC. It yields the protein CASSLSRGTYGYTF.